This TCR beta chain was captured in a study of shared clonotypes between healthy human individuals (dated by TCRdb to about 2020). Background for the entire study: The cohort included three men and a couple of women between 18 and 49 years of age. The study deeply sequenced blood TCR repertoires of five healthy adults to estimate repertoire size and the extent of clonotype sharing between individuals. To increase sequencing depth and limit assay-specific biases, different laboratories used diverse techniques to prepare libraries and sequence TCR repertoires. Per donor, leukapheresis produced somewhere between about 0.9 and 9 billion PBMCs. The paper's findings and limits, for the study overall: The small number of donors limited the genetic and exposure-history diversity represented. Sampling was limited to blood, and TCR repertoires in tissue likely differ from TCR repertoires in blood. Pairwise subsampling indicated that sequencing depth was expected to affect the degree of clonotype sharing among donors.

Donors were healthy HIV-negative adults with no recently reported acute infections or vaccinations. Every donor was a Caucasian adult living in Nashville, Tennessee, USA. For unsorted samples, approximately 84 million PBMCs were counted, and genomic DNA was extracted using the QIAamp DNA Blood Mini kit. After blood collection by leukapheresis, PBMCs were isolated using Ficoll-Histopaque density gradient centrifugation and then cryopreserved in the vapor phase of liquid nitrogen. TCR CDR3 regions were amplified from genomic DNA by multiplex PCR using the deep immunoSEQ assay. For each cell subset, the extracted genomic DNA was distributed evenly across all wells of several immunoSEQ 96-well plates, and each plate served as one replicate. Each replicate PCR for unsorted PBMC received about 0.3 ug genomic DNA, equal to approximately 30,000 T cell genomes. Ten immunoSEQ deep assay plates were used to sequence the unsorted PBMC genomic DNA. The purified libraries were quantified using a Qubit 3.0 fluorometer, sized with a Bioanalyzer 2100, and then quantified again using the KAPA Library Quantification kit. Every immunoSEQ 96-well plate was sequenced on a dedicated single-read 150-cycle Illumina NextSeq 550 flow cell. For the original study's pipeline: Because only junctional sequences without quality scores were contained in the immunoSEQ output, filtering matching that applied to full-length reads could not be performed. Sequences were annotated with PyIR, a Python wrapper for IgBLAST v1.9, using IMGT germline references to assign V/J genes and CDR3. Any read was removed if the V/J assignment was weak (E-value above 1e-6), the CDR3 was missing, or the read contained stop codons, out-of-frame junctions, or ambiguous translated residues. V3J clonotypes were defined as sequences sharing the same inferred V gene, J gene, and CDR3 amino acid sequence. The percentage overlap between two repertoires was calculated by dividing the number of shared unique clonotypes by the size of the smaller repertoire. Richness of each repertoire was evaluated using RTK rarefaction, the Chao1 estimator, and Recon v2.1 estimates of unobserved clonotypes. Held by TCRdb, this immuneACCESS table contains in-frame sequences only and omits some clones. Under half of the omission traces to an unresolved V gene where checked; the cause of the rest is unknown. V and J calls plus clone size are reproduced from that table; the DNA served to infer D and trimming. Here the sample has hundreds of thousands of clones; about four fifths occur a single time. The leading ten clones occupy around 13% of the sample.

To note about this clone: What antigen it recognizes has not been identified. No qualities accompany the bases; no much larger clone lies one base away.

The germline V gene sets CDR1 to SGHTS and CDR2 to YDEGEE. Taken from cysteine to phenylalanine, the CDR3 has 14 residues. The CDR3 DNA has 42 bases and is translated from base 1. V is shortened by 2 bases, J by 4 bases, and the region joining them spans 13 bases. The receptor was derived from a woman between 40 and 55 years old in good health. Some clones in this sample may be carry-over from other donors' samples. Recombination connected TRBV5-8 to TRBJ2-7, with TRBD2 perhaps the D gene, on 5 matching bases. Sequencing was carried out using PBMCs. The CDR3 region: CASSLEGRSYEQYF. The DNA sequence is given as TGTGCCAGCAGCTTAGAAGGGAGAAGTTACGAGCAGTACTTC.